The source of this T cell receptor beta chain is a study of blood T cell repertoires in COVID-19. Study-wide background: Samples taken during acute and convalescent COVID-19 were collected in the United States, Italy and Spain.

Between the trimmed V and J ends, which lost 6 bases and 4 bases, there was a span of 7 bases. The CDR3 is made up of 11 amino acids. Produced via immunoSEQ multiplex PCR; TCRdb's table is partial and in-frame only. The top ten hold around 0.8% of the sample, which has a few hundred thousand clones, roughly 91% seen once. This receptor was obtained from a man in his thirties or forties with acute or convalescent COVID-19. The chain uses TRBV12-3 or TRBV12-4 and TRBJ2-7; D ambiguous. Sequencing was carried out using peripheral blood. CDR3 sequence reads: CASRLNYEQYF. CDR3 DNA sequence: TGTGCCAGCAGACTGAATTACGAGCAGTACTTC.